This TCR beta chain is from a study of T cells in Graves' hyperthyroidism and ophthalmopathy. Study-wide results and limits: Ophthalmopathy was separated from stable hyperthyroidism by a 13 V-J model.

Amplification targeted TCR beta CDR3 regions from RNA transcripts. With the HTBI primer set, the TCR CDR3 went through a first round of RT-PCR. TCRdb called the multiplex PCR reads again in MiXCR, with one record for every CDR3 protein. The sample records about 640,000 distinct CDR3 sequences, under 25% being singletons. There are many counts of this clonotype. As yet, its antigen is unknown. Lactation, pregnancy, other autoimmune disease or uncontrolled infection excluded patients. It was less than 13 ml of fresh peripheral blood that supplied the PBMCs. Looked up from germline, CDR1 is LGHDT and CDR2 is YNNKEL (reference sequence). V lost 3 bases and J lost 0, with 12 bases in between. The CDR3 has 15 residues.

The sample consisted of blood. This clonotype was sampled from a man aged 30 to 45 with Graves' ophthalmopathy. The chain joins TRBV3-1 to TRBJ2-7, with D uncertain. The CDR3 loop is CASSQASWGSYEQYF. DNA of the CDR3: TGTGCCAGCAGCCAGGCTTCGTGGGGCTCCTACGAGCAGTACTTC.